This T cell receptor beta chain was captured by sequencing in a study of blood T cell repertoires in COVID-19 (dated by TCRdb to 2020 to 2022). General notes on the study: Collaborator samples came from the United States, Italy and Spain and covered acute and convalescent phases of COVID-19. The samples were drawn from two sources: the first 160 participants of the ongoing ImmuneRACE study, and 1,200 or so subjects contributed by 6 global collaborators. A freely available public database, intended as a resource for researchers studying the immune response to SARS-CoV-2, is where the repertoires were released. Sample metadata almost always included a de-identified subject ID, COVID-19 status, age in years and sex. Where available, HLA class I and class II types were taken from metadata supplied by the sample provider and were not determined by assay-based typing. The material from the prospective study consisted of cDNA or gDNA derived from T cells, B-cell-depleted T cells, or PBMCs. Subjects who had been exposed to COVID-19, were actively infected with it, or had recovered from it provided the deeply sampled blood TCRbeta repertoires that made up the dataset. Beyond this particular receptor, the publication reports: The quantity of clinical and demographic metadata differed by source and by participant and was supplied without curation.

A second Seattle source provided samples from volunteer blood donors who had recovered from COVID-19. The collaborating institutions used their own protocols to collect whole blood in K2EDTA tubes. For TCRbeta analysis, collaborators shipped samples as frozen whole blood, isolated PBMCs, or DNA extracted from either of those sample types. The CDR3, cysteine through phenylalanine, is 15 amino acids long. The CDR3 DNA has 45 bases and is translated from base 1. V ends up 5 bases short and J 2 bases short, with an unmatched junction base count of 8. As encoded in the germline V gene (reference sequence), CDR1 is LNHDA while CDR2 is SQIVND. The immunoSEQ Assay, a bias-controlled multiplex PCR, was used to amplify TCRbeta CDR3 regions from genomic DNA. The authors' analysis ran thus. The number of nucleated cells in each sample was estimated from the amplification of reference gene primers within the assay. To quantify the absolute abundance of each unique TCRbeta CDR3 rearrangement, sequence reads were collapsed and filtered. For each sample, productive Simpson clonality was calculated as the square root of Simpson's diversity index over productive rearrangements. Held by TCRdb, this immuneACCESS table contains in-frame sequences only and omits some clones. Under half of the omission traces to an unresolved V gene where checked; the cause of the rest is unknown. Clone size and the V and J calls come from that table; the DNA yielded D and trimming. The sample contains some 250,000 clones, 86% of them found a single time. The ten largest make up over 2% of the sample.

Concerning this clone: Its antigen remains unidentified. Per-nucleotide qualities are absent, and no much larger clonotype sits a single base away.

Specimen: peripheral blood. The sequence is built from TRBV19 and TRBJ2-5, and 7 junction bases match TRBD2. The sequence was obtained from a man in his thirties or forties who had recovered from COVID-19. The nucleotide sequence is TGTGCCAGTAGTCTACCGGGACTACCTCAAGAGACCCAGTACTTC. It is translated as CASSLPGLPQETQYF.